These T cell receptor beta chains were read from a single sample in a study of OX40 agonist ivuxolimab in advanced cancers. Clones were sequenced by immunoSEQ multiplex PCR, and TCRdb holds only the in-frame ones, with some missing. The sample shows more than 40,000 clones, 82% of them seen only once. The source material was CD4+ or CD8+ T cells sorted from blood, sampled in a trial of the OX40 agonist ivuxolimab. The receptors derive from an adult with an advanced solid tumor such as melanoma, head and neck, liver or kidney cancer. The CDR3 runs from the conserved cysteine through the conserved F or W. Fields, in order: V gene, J gene, D gene, CDR3 protein, CDR3 DNA. D genes are given only for firm matches.

V: TRBV18; J: TRBJ2-5; D: .; CDR3: CASSPLRGAQETQYF; DNA: TGTGCCAGCTCACCCCTCCGCGGGGCTCAGGAGACCCAGTACTTC
V: TRBV20-1; J: TRBJ1-1; D: .; CDR3: CSAQGPAEAFF; DNA: TGCAGTGCGCAGGGTCCCGCCGAAGCTTTCTTT
V: TRBV5-1; J: TRBJ2-7; D: .; CDR3: CASRQREEGEQYF; DNA: TGCGCCAGCCGCCAGAGGGAGGAGGGTGAGCAGTACTTC
V: TRBV5-4; J: TRBJ2-2; D: .; CDR3: CASSLGPPHNTGELFF; DNA: TGTGCCAGCAGCTTGGGACCCCCCCATAACACCGGGGAGCTGTTTTTT
V: TRBV6-1; J: TRBJ1-3; D: .; CDR3: CASSEGHSGNTIYF; DNA: TGTGCCAGCAGTGAAGGACACTCTGGAAACACCATATATTTT
V: TRBV7-7; J: TRBJ2-3; D: .; CDR3: CASSRSGTDTQYF; DNA: TGTGCCAGCAGCCGTAGCGGCACAGATACGCAGTATTTT
V: TRBV5-1; J: TRBJ2-3; D: TRBD1; CDR3: CASSSGTGRADTQYF; DNA: TGCGCCAGCAGCTCCGGGACAGGGAGGGCAGATACGCAGTATTTT
V: TRBV6-1; J: TRBJ1-3; D: .; CDR3: CASSLQGSSGNTIYF; DNA: TGTGCCAGCAGCCTACAGGGAAGCTCTGGAAACACCATATATTTT
V: TRBV1; J: TRBJ2-3; D: .; CDR3: CTSSQVLRGGTDTQYF; DNA: TGCACCAGCAGCCAAGTTTTGCGGGGGGGTACAGATACGCAGTATTTT
V: TRBV6-5; J: TRBJ1-2; D: .; CDR3: CASSYWGHNYGYTF; DNA: TGTGCCAGCAGTTACTGGGGACATAACTATGGCTACACCTTC